These 24 T cell receptor beta chains were sequenced from one sample in a study of blood T cell repertoires in COVID-19. Repertoires were generated with immunoSEQ multiplex PCR, while TCRdb's copy carries only in-frame clones and drops some. The table records 55,000 to 65,000 clones, over 75% of them present only once. Sequenced sample: peripheral blood. Every receptor here comes from an elderly man in a cohort sampled during active COVID-19.

The rearrangement joins TRBV7-9 to TRBJ1-6, with 11 bases lining up with TRBD1. CDR3 length: 19 residues. The germline V gene has CDR1 SEHNR and CDR2 FQNEAQ (reference sequence). V trimming: 8 bases; J trimming: 0 bases; junction bases outside the gene matches: 12. The CDR3 DNA follows: TGTGCCAGCGAGCCGACTCGGGGACAGGGGGGCTCCTATAATTCACCCCTCCACTTT. Its translation: CASEPTRGQGGSYNSPLHF. Using reference TRBV7-9 and TRBJ1-6 for the parts outside the CDR3, the full variable domain is DTGVSQNPRHKITKRGQNVTFRCDPISEHNRLYWYRQTLGQGPEFLTYFQNEAQLEKSRLLSDRFSAERPKGSFSTLEIQRTEQGDSAMYLCASEPTRGQGGSYNSPLHFGNGTRLTVT.

The V and J genes are TRBV30 and TRBJ2-7, with 10 bases matching TRBD2. Germline CDR1 reads GTSNPN; CDR2 reads SVGIG (reference sequence). J gave up 9 bases and V 4 bases, and 15 bases lay outside the gene matches. The CDR3 is made up of 15 amino acids. Written as DNA, the CDR3 is TGTGCCTGGATAGAGGGGAGCAGCGGGGGGGCCCGGCAGTACTTC. As protein: CAWIEGSSGGARQYF.

The chain has TRBV15 and TRBJ2-5, with D tentatively TRBD1 (6 bases). Germline-derived CDR1 and CDR2 are LNHNV and YYDKDF (reference sequence). The CDR3 is 12 amino acids. Trimming removed 8 bases from V and 1 base from J, with 8 bases in between. Written as DNA, the CDR3 is TGTGCCACCCGGGACACCCAAGAGACCCAGTACTTC. This translates into CATRDTQETQYF.

V gene TRBV29-1 combines with J gene TRBJ2-2; 8 positions match TRBD1. The CDR3 covers 13 residues. J lost 3 bases, V lost 5 bases, and 2 bases had no gene match. The germline V gene encodes CDR1 SQVTM and CDR2 ANQGSEA. In DNA, the CDR3 is TGCAGCGTTCCCAGGGGGCACACCGGGGAGCTGTTTTTT. It yields the protein CSVPRGHTGELFF.

V usage is TRBV2 and J usage is TRBJ2-2, with 9 bases aligning to TRBD2. CDR3 size: 15 residues. J lost 1 base, V lost 6 bases, and 3 bases had no gene match. Per the germline V gene, CDR1 is SNHLY and CDR2 is FYNNEI. This CDR3 is CASRIAGVNTGELFF. CDR3 sequence (DNA): TGTGCCAGCAGGATAGCGGGGGTGAACACCGGGGAGCTGTTTTTT.

Only one count was recorded for this clone. The chain is built from TRBV2 and TRBJ2-7; TRBD2 agrees at 8 bases. Germline V gives CDR1 SNHLY, CDR2 FYNNEI. After removal of 6 bases from V and 1 base from J, the junction contained 5 bases not matched to a gene. The CDR3 runs to 14 residues. The DNA for the CDR3 is TGTGCCAGCAGCGACGGGGGGGGATCCTACGAGCAGTACTTC. It specifies CASSDGGGSYEQYF.

This chain uses TRBV18 with TRBJ1-6; 8 bases line up with TRBD1. Unmatched junction bases numbered 0, after V lost 2 bases and J lost 6 bases. The CDR3 runs to 14 residues. CDR1 and CDR2 (germline): KGHSH, LQKENI. For the CDR3, the DNA is TGTGCCAGCTCACCAACAGGGGGTAATTCACCCCTCCACTTT. It codes for CASSPTGGNSPLHF.

The chain employs TRBV28 and TRBJ1-3; TRBD1 aligns across 7 bases. The J segment lost 0 bases and the V segment lost 1 base, leaving 9 bases of the junction unmatched. The germline V gene has CDR1 MDHEN and CDR2 SYDVKM. The CDR3 is 18 amino acids. CDR3 residues: CASSLFRPGQSSGNTIYF. The CDR3 DNA reads as TGTGCCAGCAGTTTATTCCGACCGGGACAGTCCTCTGGAAACACCATATATTTT.

V usage is TRBV23-1 and J usage is TRBJ1-5, with no clear D. TRBV23-1 is an ORF for which the function is uncertain. The CDR3 has 16 residues. The germline V and J ends were trimmed by 2 bases and 0 bases, with 11 bases remaining between them. Here the CDR3 reads CASSQHRDYSNQPQHF. The CDR3 DNA is TGCGCCAGCAGTCAACACAGAGACTATAGCAATCAGCCCCAGCATTTT.

The chain links TRBV28 to TRBJ1-4; D is unclear. With 3 bases removed from V and 0 bases from J, the gap between germline ends came to 5 bases. Germline V gene sequence: CDR1 MDHEN, CDR2 SYDVKM. The CDR3 consists of 14 residues. The CDR3 DNA is TGTGCCAGCAGTTTGCGTGCAACTAATGAAAAACTGTTTTTT. This translates into CASSLRATNEKLFF.

The chain uses TRBV5-1 and TRBJ2-5, with 8 bases identical to TRBD2. The J segment lost 4 bases and the V segment lost 5 bases, leaving 7 bases of the junction unmatched. Germline assignment: CDR1 SGHRS and CDR2 YFSETQ. CDR3 length equals 14 residues. CDR3 nucleotide sequence: TGCGCCAGCAGGAATAGCGGGGCAGGAGAGACCCAGTACTTC. This codes for CASRNSGAGETQYF.

This clone was recorded a few times. The rearrangement joins TRBV21-1 to TRBJ2-7; the table's D call TRBD1 went unverified against the DNA. TRBV21-1 is a pseudogene locus. The CDR3 contains 15 residues. CDR3 loop: CASSKVLDRGYEQYF. The CDR3 DNA is TGTGCCAGCAGCAAAGTTTTGGACAGGGGCTACGAGCAGTACTTC.

This chain connects TRBV19 to TRBJ2-3; the D is unclear. Germline CDR1 LNHDA, CDR2 SQIVND (reference sequence). V was clipped by 7 bases and J by 2 bases, with 10 bases between them. The CDR3 contains 13 residues. Written as DNA, the CDR3 is TGTGCCAGTACCCTCGGTAACACAGATACGCAGTATTTT. Translation: CASTLGNTDTQYF.

CDR3 nucleotide sequence: TGTGCCAGTAAGGGGAAGAACTATGGCTACACCTTC. It codes for CASKGKNYGYTF. The gene calls are TRBV19 and TRBJ1-2; TRBD1 might be the D (5 bases). The CDR3 consists of 12 residues. The germline V gene encodes CDR1 LNHDA and CDR2 SQIVND (reference sequence). V gave up 7 bases and J gave up 2 bases, with 8 bases separating them.

This chain uses TRBV7-6 with TRBJ1-1; possibly TRBD1 for D (5 bases). In germline, CDR1 is SGHVS, CDR2 FNYEAQ. CDR3 size: 15 residues. Trimming pared 5 bases from V and 1 base from J, leaving 14 bases between. CDR3 DNA: TGTGCCAGCAGCGCGGACATGGATGAGAACACTGAAGCTTTCTTT. This gives the protein CASSADMDENTEAFF.

This sequence joins TRBV27 and TRBJ1-1; 12 bases align to TRBD1. Per germline, CDR1 MNHEY and CDR2 SMNVEV (reference sequence). V trimming: 8 bases; J trimming: 4 bases; junction bases outside the gene matches: 14. The CDR3 totals 17 residues. CDR3 residues: CASHTGTGGPASTEAFF. CDR3 coding DNA: TGTGCCAGCCATACGGGGACAGGGGGCCCTGCTAGCACTGAAGCTTTCTTT.

The V gene is TRBV10-3, the J gene TRBJ1-5; no clear D gene. The CDR3 is made up of 14 amino acids. Trimming took 5 bases from V and 0 from J, leaving 8 bases between them. The germline V gene has CDR1 ENHRY and CDR2 SYGVKD. The CDR3 bases are TGTGCCATCAGTCTCCCGGGTAGCAATCAGCCCCAGCATTTT. Protein sequence: CAISLPGSNQPQHF.

The sample holds one count of this clone. The J gene is TRBJ1-3, the V gene TRBV5-1; maybe TRBD1 (6 bases). V was pared by 10 bases and J by 0 bases, with 17 bases between. The germline V gene encodes CDR1 SGHRS and CDR2 YFSETQ. The CDR3 runs 15 residues. CDR3 DNA: TGCGCCCCCAGACGGGGGGGCAGCTCTGGAAACACCATATATTTT. Translating gives CAPRRGGSSGNTIYF.

V usage is TRBV3-1 (or the pseudogene TRBV3-2) and J usage is TRBJ1-1, with 8 positions matching TRBD1. Germline V gene sequence: CDR1 LGHDT, CDR2 YNNKEL (reference sequence). CDR3 length equals 16 residues. With V trimmed by 3 bases and J by 2 bases, 8 bases remained unmatched. The DNA of the CDR3 is TGTGCCAGCAGCCACTCTAGACAGGGGCGAAACACTGAAGCTTTCTTT. It encodes CASSHSRQGRNTEAFF.

This chain uses TRBV21-1 with TRBJ2-2; the D call in the table, TRBD1, was not verified against the DNA. TRBV21-1 corresponds to a pseudogene. This CDR3 spans 16 amino acids. The CDR3 DNA follows: TGTGCCAGCAGCAAGGTGGACAGGGGGCGAACCGGGGAGCTGTTTTTT. It is translated as CASSKVDRGRTGELFF.

The rearrangement links TRBV19 to TRBJ2-4; possibly TRBD2 for D (6 bases). This CDR3 spans 17 amino acids. V gave up 6 bases and J gave up 6 bases, with 24 bases separating them. CDR1 and CDR2 (germline): LNHDA, SQIVND (reference sequence). CDR3 protein: CASSDGQGSTAGNIQYF. CDR3 bases: TGTGCCAGTAGCGACGGTCAGGGCTCAACAGCGGGAAACATTCAGTACTTC.

By share, this clone counts as medium-sized (0.01 to 0.1%). The rearrangement links TRBV7-9 to TRBJ1-4; TRBD1 matches 7 bases. The germline V gene has CDR1 SEHNR and CDR2 FQNEAQ (reference sequence). The CDR3 length is 15 residues. Trimming cost V 5 bases and J 4 bases; bases outside gene matches: 7. CDR3 DNA: TGTGCCAGCAGCCAGGGGGTCAGCCTTAATGAAAAACTGTTTTTT. Its protein product is CASSQGVSLNEKLFF.

The V call is TRBV30, the J call TRBJ2-5, with D perhaps matching TRBD2 (7 bases). The CDR3 totals 15 residues. V dropped 4 bases and J dropped 4 bases, with 19 bases sitting between them. Germline V CDR1 and CDR2: GTSNPN, SVGIG (reference sequence). CDR3 bases: TGTGCCTGGATCTCCTGGGGGGGCGTTCGAGAGACCCAGTACTTC. Protein: CAWISWGGVRETQYF.

The chain has TRBV30 and TRBJ1-3, with a possible D match to TRBD1 (5 bases). The V end was cut by 0 bases, the J end by 8 bases, with 8 bases between. The CDR3 is 12 amino acids. Germline lookup yields CDR1 GTSNPN and CDR2 SVGIG (reference sequence). CDR3 protein: CAWSVQGYTIYF. CDR3 nucleotides: TGTGCCTGGAGTGTGCAGGGTTACACCATATATTTT.